These 9 T cell receptor beta chains were sequenced from one sample in a study of cytomegalovirus exposure and HLA in healthy donors (dated 2017 in TCRdb). The library was produced with the immunoSEQ multiplex PCR assay. A mixture of 60 forward primers for TCR Vbeta segments and 13 reverse primers for TCR Jbeta segments was used in the multiplex PCR. As stored in TCRdb, this immuneACCESS dataset retains in-frame rearrangements with V and J assigned. A fraction of the clones does not appear; measured against another copy, unresolved V genes explain less than half of the discrepancy, and the remainder lacks a known reason. In this sample the table shows about 180,000 clones, around 76% of which occur a single time. 2.5% of the sample goes to the ten largest clones. Sequencing was performed on PBMCs. The receptor set was obtained from a woman aged 25 to 39 in good health and CMV-seropositive.

The J gene is TRBJ2-2, the V gene TRBV7-2; 9 bases are a match to TRBD1. The CDR3 covers 15 residues. Per the germline V gene, CDR1 is SGHTA and CDR2 is FQGNSA. V shed 3 bases, J shed 4 bases, and the junction held 3 bases outside the gene matches. The CDR3 nucleotides read TGTGCCAGCAGCTTCCCGACAGGGGGCACCGGGGAGCTGTTTTTT. Its translation: CASSFPTGGTGELFF.

The rearrangement links TRBV9 to TRBJ2-2, with D possibly TRBD1 on 5 matching bases. The length of the CDR3 is 14 residues. The ends were cut back, 4 bases at V and 4 bases at J, with 11 bases in the middle. Per the germline V gene, CDR1 is SGDLS and CDR2 is YYNGEE. In DNA form, the CDR3 reads TGTGCCAGCAGCCCCGGAACAGGCACCGGGGAGCTGTTTTTT. It codes for CASSPGTGTGELFF. Supplemented by reference TRBV9 and TRBJ2-2, the full variable domain reads DSGVTQTPKHLITATGQRVTLRCSPRSGDLSVYWYQQSLDQGLQFLIQYYNGEERAKGNILERFSAQQFPDLHSELNLSSLELGDSALYFCASSPGTGTGELFFGEGSRLTVL.

V usage is TRBV7-6 and J usage is TRBJ2-3; D might be TRBD1 (6 bases). Trimming stripped 1 base from V and 5 bases from J, with 13 bases between. Germline values: CDR1 SGHVS, CDR2 FNYEAQ. The CDR3 sequence is 15 residues long. CDR3 nucleotides: TGTGCCAGCAGCTTAGTCGCTGCCAGGGGAGATACGCAGTATTTT. Protein: CASSLVAARGDTQYF.

This chain uses TRBV11-3 with TRBJ2-5; 9 nucleotides agree with TRBD1. Per germline, CDR1 SGHNT and CDR2 YENEEA. This CDR3 has 14 amino acids. J lost 4 bases, V lost 5 bases, and 5 bases had no gene match. The CDR3 DNA reads TGTGCCAGCAGCGTACAGGGGGCAGGAGAGACCCAGTACTTC. As protein: CASSVQGAGETQYF.

The chain recombines TRBV7-9 with TRBJ1-5, with D possibly being TRBD1 (5 bases). The V and J ends lost 1 base and 6 bases respectively, with 19 bases between them. CDR1 SEHNR and CDR2 FQNEAQ come from the germline V gene (reference sequence). This CDR3 has 17 amino acids. The CDR3 DNA reads TGTGCCAGCAGCTTAGACCGGGAGCCTATCGGGGGTCAGCCCCAGCATTTT. Amino acid sequence: CASSLDREPIGGQPQHF. The full variable domain, with the rest looked up from reference TRBV7-9 and TRBJ1-5, is DTGVSQNPRHKITKRGQNVTFRCDPISEHNRLYWYRQTLGQGPEFLTYFQNEAQLEKSRLLSDRFSAERPKGSFSTLEIQRTEQGDSAMYLCASSLDREPIGGQPQHFGDGTRLSIL.

This chain joins TRBV7-2 and TRBJ2-2; TRBD2 matches 10 bases. This CDR3 region has 19 residues. With 4 bases clipped from V and 4 bases from J, the junction kept 15 bases outside the gene matches. The germline V gene encodes CDR1 SGHTA and CDR2 FQGNSA. The CDR3 DNA reads TGTGCCAGCAGCTCTCCCGGGCAGCGGGGGGGCCTAGGCACCGGGGAGCTGTTTTTT. It specifies CASSSPGQRGGLGTGELFF.

The V gene is TRBV11-2, the J gene TRBJ2-7; tentatively, D is TRBD1 (6 bases). CDR1 is SGHAT, CDR2 FQNNGV, per germline. The CDR3 contains 15 residues. Deletions cut 4 bases from V and 4 bases from J, with 17 bases between. CDR3 sequence reads: CASSSLQGRRYEQYF. CDR3 coding DNA: TGTGCCAGCAGCTCCTTACAGGGAAGGAGGTACGAGCAGTACTTC. The entire variable domain, with the rest obtained from reference TRBV11-2 and TRBJ2-7, is as follows: EAGVAQSPRYKIIEKRQSVAFWCNPISGHATLYWYQQILGQGPKLLIQFQNNGVVDDSQLPKDRFSAERLKGVDSTLKIQPAKLEDSAVYLCASSSLQGRRYEQYFGPGTRLTVT.

The chain combines TRBV6-5 with TRBJ1-2; 7 bases fit TRBD1. With 0 bases clipped from V and 2 bases from J, the junction kept 3 bases outside the gene matches. This CDR3 has 15 residues. Per germline, CDR1 MNHEY and CDR2 SVGAGI. CDR3 amino acids: CASSYSRGLNYGYTF. DNA for the CDR3: TGTGCCAGCAGTTACTCGAGGGGGCTCAACTATGGCTACACCTTC.

The genes are TRBV9 and TRBJ1-3, with D unclear. V lost 3 bases and J 0 bases, leaving 7 bases between the germline ends. From germline, CDR1 is SGDLS and CDR2 YYNGEE. This CDR3 has 14 amino acids. DNA of the CDR3: TGTGCCAGCAGCGGATACTCCTCTGGAAACACCATATATTTT. This gives the protein CASSGYSSGNTIYF.